This T cell receptor beta chain was found in a study of Graves' ophthalmopathy and Graves' hyperthyroidism. Study-wide results and caveats: Most expanded clonotypes in thyroid above 0.001 frequency also showed up in blood. Ophthalmopathy versus stable hyperthyroidism: 13-signature model gave just under 90% sensitivity, 81.08% specificity.

Many counts were recorded for this clonotype. Its antigen is unidentified. Germline loops: CDR1 DFQATT, CDR2 SNEGSKA (reference sequence). Trimming pared 6 bases from V and 0 bases from J, leaving 11 bases between. The CDR3 length is 14 residues. Diagnoses were established from clinical symptoms, serum thyroxine, TRAb, thyroid ultrasound and orbital computed tomography. PBMCs were isolated from a roughly 10 ml sample of fresh peripheral blood. TCR beta CDR3 regions were amplified from RNA transcripts. Scientists carried out first-round RT-PCR using HTBI primers and then a second-round multiplex PCR. TCRdb re-derived calls from the multiplex PCR reads in MiXCR, one entry per CDR3 protein. The sample records fewer than 350,000 distinct CDR3 sequences, roughly a sixth being singletons.

V usage is TRBV20-1 and J usage is TRBJ2-2; the D gene is possibly TRBD2 (6 bases). Sequences were obtained from peripheral blood. This TCR came from an adult man with Graves' ophthalmopathy. This chain's CDR3 is CSATGTSNTGELFF. CDR3 in DNA: TGCAGTGCAACCGGGACTTCGAACACCGGGGAGCTGTTTTTT.